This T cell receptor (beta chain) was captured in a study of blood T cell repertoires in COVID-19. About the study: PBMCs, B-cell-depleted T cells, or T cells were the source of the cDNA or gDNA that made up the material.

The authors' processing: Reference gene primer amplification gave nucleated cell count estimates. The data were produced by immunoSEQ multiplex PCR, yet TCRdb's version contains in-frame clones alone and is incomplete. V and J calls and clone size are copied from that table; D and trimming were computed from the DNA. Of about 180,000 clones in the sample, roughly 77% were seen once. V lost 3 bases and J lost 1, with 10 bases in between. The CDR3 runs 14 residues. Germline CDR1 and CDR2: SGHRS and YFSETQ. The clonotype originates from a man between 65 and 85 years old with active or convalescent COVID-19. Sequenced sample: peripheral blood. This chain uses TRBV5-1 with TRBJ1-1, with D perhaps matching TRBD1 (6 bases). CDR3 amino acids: CASSSLQGNTEAFF. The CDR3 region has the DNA TGCGCCAGCAGCTCACTACAGGGGAACACTGAAGCTTTCTTT.